Below are 31 T cell receptor beta chains sequenced from a single sample in a study of human T cells and chemical hapten exposure. Time point indicated: patch test 1, 2 weeks after DPC sensitization. The treatment is: therapeutic diphenylcyclopropenone sensitization with weekly scalp DPC. One entry per CDR3 protein, called by TCRdb with MiXCR from the RACE reads. The sample gives tens of thousands of distinct CDR3 sequences, over 7.5% of which show up once; roughly 15% is in the top ten. This specimen was whole blood, taken in connection with sensitization to the hapten diphenylcyclopropenone (DPC). These receptors were taken from a woman in her 40s with alopecia areata. Some clones in this sample may be carry-over from other donors' samples.

The V and J genes are TRBV2 and TRBJ2-4; 10 bases are a match to TRBD2. Germline V gene lookup returns CDR1 SNHLY and CDR2 FYNNEI. Trimming at V came to 6 bases and at J to 8 bases, leaving 10 bases not matched to a gene. The length of the CDR3 is 15 residues. For the CDR3, the DNA is TGTGCCAGCAGAAGGGAGCGGGGGGGCCGAGACATTCAGTACTTC. Protein product: CASRRERGGRDIQYF.

This clonotype was seen only a few times. CDR3 region: CASSSRSPQGLFF. The DNA of the CDR3 is TGTGCCAGCAGTTCCAGGAGCCCGCAGGGACTGTTTTTT. The rearrangement links TRBV28 to TRBJ1-4, with D perhaps TRBD1 (5 bases). The CDR3 has 13 amino acids. The ends were cut back, 4 bases at V and 13 bases at J, with 16 bases in the middle. Germline CDR1 and CDR2: MDHEN and SYDVKM.

This clonotype was observed at least ten times. V and J are TRBV7-9 and TRBJ1-2; the D is unclear. V was trimmed by 3 bases and J by 4 bases, leaving 12 bases between them. CDR3 length: 14 residues. The germline gives CDR1 SEHNR, CDR2 FQNEAQ (reference sequence). The CDR3 region is CASSLDPRTYGYTF. In nucleotides, the CDR3 is TGTGCCAGCAGCTTGGACCCTCGCACCTATGGCTACACCTTC.

With regard to this clonotype: Sequence at one end of the junction differs from germline and may be a read error. The V call is TRBV7-9, the J call TRBJ2-5; 9 bases align to TRBD1. This CDR3 has 17 amino acids. Looked up from germline, CDR1 is SEHNR and CDR2 is FQNEAQ (reference sequence). CDR3 loop: CASSFPTGTGNGETQNF. CDR3 DNA sequence: TGTGCCAGCAGCTTCCCTACCGGGACAGGGAATGGAGAGACCCAGAACTTC. Looking up the rest from reference TRBV7-9 and TRBJ2-5 gives the full variable domain: DTGVSQNPRHKITKRGQNVTFRCDPISEHNRLYWYRQTLGQGPEFLTYFQNEAQLEKSRLLSDRFSAERPKGSFSTLEIQRTEQGDSAMYLCASSFPTGTGNGETQNFGPGTRLLVL.

The V call is TRBV19, the J call TRBJ2-6; D not certain. The CDR3 spans 16 residues. Trimming took 3 bases from V and 1 from J, leaving 10 bases between them. The germline V gene encodes CDR1 LNHDA and CDR2 SQIVND (reference sequence). The CDR3 reads CASSIGHQSGANVLTF. As DNA, the CDR3 is TGTGCCAGTAGTATTGGGCACCAATCTGGGGCCAACGTCCTGACTTTC. The full variable domain, completed using reference TRBV19 and TRBJ2-6, is DGGITQSPKYLFRKEGQNVTLSCEQNLNHDAMYWYRQDPGQGLRLIYYSQIVNDFQKGDIAEGYSVSREKKESFPLTVTSAQKNPTAFYLCASSIGHQSGANVLTFGAGSRLTVL.

This clonotype was counted ten times or more. The genes are TRBV4-2 and TRBJ2-5, with 8 bases identical to TRBD2. The CDR3 has 18 residues. Germline CDR1 and CDR2: LGHNA and YNFKEQ. After removal of 1 base from V and 3 bases from J, the junction contained 13 bases not matched to a gene. In DNA form, the CDR3 reads TGTGCCAGCAGCCAAGGATCATTCGGCGGGGGGTCTGAAGAGACCCAGTACTTC. Translation: CASSQGSFGGGSEETQYF.

The sample holds a few counts of this clonotype. This chain uses TRBV7-8 with TRBJ2-4; D might be TRBD1 or TRBD2, each matching 5 bases. Germline CDR1 and CDR2: SGHVS and FQNEAQ. CDR3 size: 15 residues. The germline V and J ends were trimmed by 5 bases and 5 bases, with 16 bases remaining between them. CDR3 DNA: TGTGCCAGCAGCCCCCCTGGGGGTTCCGAAAACATTCAGTACTTC. This codes for CASSPPGGSENIQYF.

This clonotype was seen only a few times. This chain joins TRBV4-1 and TRBJ2-3; TRBD1 agrees at 7 bases. Germline V gives CDR1 MGHRA, CDR2 YSYEKL. V gave up 4 bases and J gave up 3 bases; unmatched junction bases: 7. The CDR3 totals 15 residues. In nucleotides, the CDR3 is TGCGCCAGCAGCCTTGGACAGGTTCGAACAGATACGCAGTATTTT. Its protein product is CASSLGQVRTDTQYF.

There are many counts of this clonotype. This chain joins TRBV12-3 or TRBV12-4 and TRBJ2-7; D remains ambiguous. The germline V and J ends were trimmed by 6 bases and 5 bases, with 17 bases remaining between them. This CDR3 is built from 14 residues. The CDR3 here is CASSRLGSTHEQYF. CDR3 DNA: TGTGCCAGCAGCCGCCTCGGCAGTACCCACGAGCAGTACTTC.

This clonotype has only a few counts. The chain joins TRBV7-2 to TRBJ2-7, with 8 bases identical to TRBD1. The CDR3 spans 15 residues. With 0 bases clipped from V and 5 bases from J, the junction kept 6 bases outside the gene matches. CDR1 is SGHTA, CDR2 FQGNSA, per germline. Written as DNA, the CDR3 is TGTGCCAGCAGCTTAGCCTCACAGGGGGGCCACGAGCAGTACTTC. Translating it yields CASSLASQGGHEQYF. The full variable domain, rest sourced from reference TRBV7-2 and TRBJ2-7, is GAGVSQSPSNKVTEKGKDVELRCDPISGHTALYWYRQSLGQGLEFLIYFQGNSAPDKSGLPSDRFSAERTGGSVSTLTIQRTQQEDSAVYLCASSLASQGGHEQYFGPGTRLTVT.

The chain joins TRBV5-5 to TRBJ2-3, with 10 bases aligning to TRBD2. The CDR3 covers 19 residues. Germline trimming cut 4 bases from V and 1 base from J; bases unmatched to any gene: 15. Germline V lookup: CDR1 SGHKS, CDR2 YYEKEE (reference sequence). The CDR3 DNA is TGTGCCAGCAGCGCCAATAGCGGGGGGCCCCGTATCGGCACAGATACGCAGTATTTT. The encoded protein is CASSANSGGPRIGTDTQYF.

The genes are TRBV7-2 and TRBJ2-6; D gene uncertain. Looked up from germline, CDR1 is SGHTA and CDR2 is FQGNSA. This CDR3 has 15 residues. The V end was cut by 5 bases, the J end by 6 bases, with 14 bases between. CDR3 loop: CASSAFADSANVLTF. The CDR3 nucleotides read TGTGCCAGCAGCGCCTTCGCCGATTCGGCCAACGTCCTGACTTTC.

The chain recombines TRBV7-6 with TRBJ1-4, with TRBD1 matching 8 bases. Germline values: CDR1 SGHVS, CDR2 FNYEAQ. This CDR3 comprises 15 residues. The trim removed 7 bases at V and 1 base at J, leaving 5 bases unmatched. The CDR3 protein is CASTRGRGTNEKLFF. As DNA, the CDR3 is TGTGCCAGCACCAGGGGGCGAGGAACTAATGAAAAACTGTTTTTT.

V usage is TRBV4-1 and J usage is TRBJ2-7, with D perhaps matching TRBD1 (5 bases). From germline, CDR1 is MGHRA and CDR2 YSYEKL. The V end lost 1 base, the J end lost 2 bases, and 21 bases lay between the germline ends. This CDR3 region has 18 residues. CDR3 sequence (DNA): TGCGCCAGCAGCCAAGGAATTTTTGGGGCAGACCGAGCCTACGAGCAGTACTTC. Its translation: CASSQGIFGADRAYEQYF.

J is TRBJ1-4 and V is TRBV5-1; D remains ambiguous. CDR3 length: 15 residues. V was cut by 0 bases and J by 4 bases, with 10 bases left in between. In germline, CDR1 is SGHRS, CDR2 YFSETQ. The CDR3 region has the DNA TGCGCCAGCAGCTTGGCTTCAGGACTTAATGAAAAACTGTTTTTT. This gives the protein CASSLASGLNEKLFF.

The sample holds a few counts of this clonotype. This chain uses TRBV29-1 with TRBJ1-2; no firm D call. Germline-derived CDR1 and CDR2 are SQVTM and ANQGSEA. Trimming took 1 base from V and 2 from J, leaving 5 bases between them. This CDR3 is 12 amino acids long. The CDR3: CSVEAHNYGYTF. The CDR3 coding sequence is TGCAGCGTTGAAGCGCACAACTATGGCTACACCTTC.

This clonotype was seen repeatedly, ten times or more. V and J are TRBV5-1 and TRBJ1-2, with 12 bases that match TRBD1. This CDR3 comprises 16 residues. V dropped 6 bases and J dropped 7; count of bases not matched to a gene: 13. CDR1 is SGHRS, CDR2 YFSETQ, per germline. The chain's CDR3 is CASTPGQGARGGGYTF. The DNA of the CDR3 is TGCGCCAGCACTCCGGGACAGGGGGCGCGAGGTGGTGGCTACACCTTC.

The V gene is TRBV7-6, the J gene TRBJ1-1; 9 nucleotides match TRBD1. The junction had 4 bases not matched to a gene; V was cut back by 5 bases and J by 0 bases. The CDR3 totals 15 residues. The V gene's germline CDR1 is SGHVS and CDR2 FNYEAQ. The CDR3 here is CASSPGQGMNTEAFF. DNA for the CDR3: TGTGCCAGCAGCCCGGGACAGGGCATGAACACTGAAGCTTTCTTT. Together with reference TRBV7-6 and TRBJ1-1, the CDR3 gives the full variable domain: GAGVSQSPRYKVTKRGQDVALRCDPISGHVSLYWYRQALGQGPEFLTYFNYEAQQDKSGLPNDRFSAERPEGSISTLTIQRTEQRDSAMYRCASSPGQGMNTEAFFGQGTRLTVV.

This clonotype was counted ten times or more. The chain recombines TRBV7-6 with TRBJ2-5, with D possibly matching TRBD1 (6 bases). The CDR3 contains 14 residues. Germline assignment: CDR1 SGHVS and CDR2 FNYEAQ. V was clipped by 4 bases and J by 5 bases, with 14 bases between them. The CDR3 DNA reads as TGTGCCAGCAGCTCCTCAGGGGAAGGGGAGACCCAGTACTTC. Its protein product is CASSSSGEGETQYF.

By share, this clonotype counts as medium-sized (0.01 to 0.1%). This chain connects TRBV27 to TRBJ2-2; 8 nucleotides match TRBD1. The germline V gene encodes CDR1 MNHEY and CDR2 SMNVEV (reference sequence). After removal of 5 bases from V and 6 bases from J, the junction contained 5 bases not matched to a gene. This CDR3 has 14 residues. The CDR3 is CASSPEGQAGELFF. CDR3 sequence (DNA): TGTGCCAGCAGTCCCGAGGGACAGGCCGGGGAGCTGTTTTTT.

This clonotype was observed at least ten times. This chain links TRBV5-1 with TRBJ2-1; TRBD2 agrees at 9 bases. Germline assignment: CDR1 SGHRS and CDR2 YFSETQ. Unmatched junction bases numbered 8, after V lost 0 bases and J lost 13 bases. CDR3 size: 14 residues. In nucleotides, the CDR3 is TGCGCCAGCAGCTTGGTGCCCAGCGGGGGGCATCAGTTCTTC. Translation: CASSLVPSGGHQFF.

The chain joins TRBV2 to TRBJ2-7; 7 nucleotides match TRBD1. V lost 6 bases and J lost 2; bases outside the gene matches: 7. In germline, CDR1 is SNHLY, CDR2 FYNNEI. The CDR3 sequence is 14 residues long. The CDR3 nucleotides are TGTGCCAGCAGGTTACAGGGGTCTACCTACGAGCAGTACTTC. Its protein is CASRLQGSTYEQYF. The full variable domain, with the rest looked up from reference TRBV2 and TRBJ2-7, is EPEVTQTPSHQVTQMGQEVILRCVPISNHLYFYWYRQILGQKVEFLVSFYNNEISEKSEIFDDQFSVERPDGSNFTLKIRSTKLEDSAMYFCASRLQGSTYEQYFGPGTRLTVT.

This clonotype was counted only a few times. The V gene is TRBV6-5, the J gene TRBJ2-7; tentative D call: TRBD2 (6 bases). CDR3 length: 14 amino acids. V lost 4 bases and J 1 base, leaving 11 bases between the germline ends. Germline CDR1 reads MNHEY; CDR2 reads SVGAGI. The CDR3 DNA follows: TGTGCCAGCAGTTCACTCGGGAGATCCTACGAGCAGTACTTC. It is translated as CASSSLGRSYEQYF.

The chain has TRBV5-1 and TRBJ1-5; tentative D call: TRBD1 (5 bases). Per germline, CDR1 SGHRS and CDR2 YFSETQ. This CDR3 has 17 amino acids. V was clipped by 0 bases and J by 2 bases, with 15 bases between them. The CDR3 sequence is CASSLAARSGGNQPQHF. The CDR3 bases are TGCGCCAGCAGCTTGGCCGCCAGGTCGGGGGGCAATCAGCCCCAGCATTTT.

This clonotype showed up many times. This chain connects TRBV11-1 to TRBJ2-7; unclear D gene. V shed 3 bases and J shed 0 bases, with 6 bases lying between them. This CDR3 has 13 residues. CDR1 is SGHAT and CDR2 is FQDESV in the germline V gene (reference sequence). Written as DNA, the CDR3 is TGTGCCAGCAGCTTGACAAGCTCCTACGAGCAGTACTTC. Protein product: CASSLTSSYEQYF.

The sample holds a few counts of this clonotype. The chain recombines TRBV7-2 with TRBJ1-2; D ambiguous. Trimming cost V 5 bases and J 7 bases, with 14 bases left between them. The CDR3 extends over 13 amino acids. Germline V CDR1 and CDR2: SGHTA, FQGNSA. The CDR3 DNA reads as TGTGCCAGCAGCCCCTGGGAAGGCGGTGGCTACACCTTC. Its protein is CASSPWEGGGYTF.

This clonotype has at least ten counts. The chain joins TRBV7-9 to TRBJ2-7, with D maybe TRBD1 (6 bases). Germline V lookup: CDR1 SEHNR, CDR2 FQNEAQ (reference sequence). Trimming removed 7 bases from V and 6 bases from J, with 16 bases in between. There are 13 residues in the CDR3. The CDR3 region is CASTRGISSEQYF. CDR3 bases: TGTGCCAGCACCAGGGGTATAAGCTCCGAGCAGTACTTC.

This clonotype was counted at least ten times. This chain links TRBV5-4 with TRBJ2-3; 9 bases map to TRBD2. Trimming removed 7 bases from V and 0 bases from J; junction bases left unmatched: 9. The germline gives CDR1 SGHNT, CDR2 YYREEE (reference sequence). The length of the CDR3 is 16 residues. The CDR3 protein is CASALAGTTSTDTQYF. CDR3 bases: TGTGCCAGCGCGCTAGCGGGGACGACTAGCACAGATACGCAGTATTTT. The full variable domain, with the rest looked up from reference TRBV5-4 and TRBJ2-3, is ETGVTQSPTHLIKTRGQQVTLRCSSQSGHNTVSWYQQALGQGPQFIFQYYREEENGRGNFPPRFSGLQFPNYSSELNVNALELDDSALYLCASALAGTTSTDTQYFGPGTRLTVL.

Comment on this clonotype: This could be a read error, since a much larger clone is one nucleotide away. The CDR3 sequence: CSVRDRRGTDSQYF. CDR3 coding DNA: TGCAGCGTCAGGGACCGCCGGGGCACAGATTCGCAGTATTTT. This sequence joins TRBV29-1 and TRBJ2-3, with D perhaps given as TRBD1 or TRBD2 (5 bases each). Germline CDR1 and CDR2: SQVTM and ANQGSEA. The CDR3 length is 14 residues.

V usage is TRBV7-2 and J usage is TRBJ2-1; D is perhaps TRBD2 (6 bases). Germline values: CDR1 SGHTA, CDR2 FQGNSA. The CDR3 totals 15 residues. V was clipped by 2 bases and J by 5 bases, with 13 bases between them. CDR3 amino acids: CASSLSSGSHNEQFF. In nucleotides, the CDR3 is TGTGCCAGCAGCTTATCCAGCGGGTCCCACAATGAGCAGTTCTTC.

In this sample, this clonotype turned up many times. The chain links TRBV30 to TRBJ2-5, with TRBD2 identical over 13 bases. Germline V lookup: CDR1 GTSNPN, CDR2 SVGIG (reference sequence). The CDR3 has 16 residues. The junction had 7 bases not matched to a gene; V was cut back by 3 bases and J by 3 bases. The CDR3 nucleotides read TGTGCCTGGAGCATAGGACTAGCGGGGGAAAAAGAGACCCAGTACTTC. This encodes CAWSIGLAGEKETQYF.